A single sample is the source of the 29 T cell receptor beta chains below, sequenced in a study of CD4 T cells in relation to SARS-CoV-2 and coronaviruses. Their specific antigens are unknown. The method was immunoSEQ multiplex PCR; TCRdb's version includes in-frame clones alone and lacks a portion of them. The sample carries around 31,000 clones, more than 65% recorded once. The sequencing sample was made of memory CD4+ T cells from PBMCs, cultured in vitro. The receptors were sampled from an adult with COVID-19.

CDR3 nucleotides: TGTGCCACCAGTGATTCCCTCACAGCCACCGGGGAGCTGTTTTTT. Its protein is CATSDSLTATGELFF. The chain joins TRBV24-1 to TRBJ2-2; D is undetermined. The CDR3 consists of 15 residues. The germline CDR1 and CDR2 sequences are KGHDR and SFDVKD. V dropped 2 bases and J dropped 4 bases, with 10 bases sitting between them.

This clone was observed once. The same CDR3 can be traced to other DNA sequences in this sample. The V gene is TRBV5-5, the J gene TRBJ2-3; 12 nucleotides match TRBD2. V dropped 3 bases and J dropped 2; count of bases not matched to a gene: 4. The CDR3 sequence is 16 residues long. Germline V CDR1 and CDR2: SGHKS, YYEKEE (reference sequence). The CDR3 protein is CASSSGLAGTTDTQYF. CDR3 sequence (DNA): TGTGCCAGCAGCTCTGGACTAGCGGGGACCACAGATACGCAGTATTTT. The full variable domain, with the rest looked up from reference TRBV5-5 and TRBJ2-3, is DAGVTQSPTHLIKTRGQQVTLRCSPISGHKSVSWYQQVLGQGPQFIFQYYEKEERGRGNFPDRFSARQFPNYSSELNVNALLLGDSALYLCASSSGLAGTTDTQYFGPGTRLTVL.

This chain uses TRBV9 with TRBJ2-2; D remains unclear. There are 14 residues in the CDR3. Germline V lookup: CDR1 SGDLS, CDR2 YYNGEE. Trimming removed 5 bases at V and 6 bases at J, with 14 bases between. The CDR3 loop is CASRLESFAGELFF. The CDR3 DNA sequence: TGTGCCAGCAGGTTGGAGAGTTTTGCCGGGGAGCTGTTTTTT.

This chain joins TRBV12-3 or TRBV12-4 and TRBJ1-1; D possibly corresponds to TRBD1 (6 bases). The CDR3 has 11 amino acids. The V gene lost 3 bases and the J gene lost 11 bases, with 10 bases spanning the gap. CDR3 in DNA: TGTGCCAGCAGTTTTACAGGGAGGGCTTTCTTT. Amino acid sequence: CASSFTGRAFF.

This chain links TRBV5-8 with TRBJ2-1, with D possibly being TRBD2 (6 bases). There are 18 residues in the CDR3. Trimming took 1 base from V and 2 from J, leaving 19 bases between them. From germline, CDR1 is SGHTS and CDR2 YDEGEE. This CDR3 reads CASSLPGVGGGTYNEQFF. The CDR3 bases are TGTGCCAGCAGCTTGCCAGGTGTAGGAGGAGGGACCTACAATGAGCAGTTCTTC.

CDR3 DNA: TGTGCCAGTAGTATAGTCCACGGCTCCCGAGTACAAGAGACCCAGTACTTC. Encoded protein: CASSIVHGSRVQETQYF. V usage is TRBV19 and J usage is TRBJ2-5; no clear D. The V end was cut by 1 base, the J end by 2 bases, with 17 bases between. The CDR3 length is 17 residues. Germline CDR1 and CDR2: LNHDA and SQIVND (reference sequence).

The V call is TRBV28, the J call TRBJ1-4; D is unclear. The V end lost 4 bases, the J end lost 2 bases, and 8 bases lay between the germline ends. This CDR3 has 14 amino acids. From germline, CDR1 is MDHEN and CDR2 SYDVKM. CDR3 DNA sequence: TGTGCCAGCAGTTATCTCACGACTAATGAAAAACTGTTTTTT. As protein: CASSYLTTNEKLFF.

The genes are TRBV5-1 and TRBJ2-1; 7 nucleotides agree with TRBD2. V shed 2 bases and J 5 bases; nucleotides not matched to a gene: 7. CDR1 is SGHRS and CDR2 is YFSETQ in the germline V gene. The CDR3 loop spans 15 amino acids. CDR3: CASSFREARDNEQFF. In DNA form, the CDR3 reads TGCGCCAGCAGCTTTCGGGAGGCCCGGGACAATGAGCAGTTCTTC.

In its sample, this clone was seen a few times. The chain uses TRBV9 and TRBJ1-5, with unresolved D. The V end lost 1 base, the J end lost 9 bases, and 17 bases lay between the germline ends. The germline V gene has CDR1 SGDLS and CDR2 YYNGEE. The CDR3 sequence is 15 residues long. The CDR3 sequence: CASSVSPTHGLPQHF. DNA of the CDR3: TGTGCCAGCAGCGTATCTCCCACGCACGGGTTGCCCCAGCATTTT. Complete variable domain (other parts from reference TRBV9 and TRBJ1-5): DSGVTQTPKHLITATGQRVTLRCSPRSGDLSVYWYQQSLDQGLQFLIQYYNGEERAKGNILERFSAQQFPDLHSELNLSSLELGDSALYFCASSVSPTHGLPQHFGDGTRLSIL.

This clone was detected only a few times. The V call is TRBV19, the J call TRBJ1-6; 8 bases are a match to TRBD1. Per the germline V gene, CDR1 is LNHDA and CDR2 is SQIVND (reference sequence). Trimming removed 3 bases from V and 11 bases from J; junction bases left unmatched: 9. The CDR3 consists of 15 residues. The CDR3 sequence: CASSMGDRSGPPLHF. The CDR3 DNA follows: TGTGCCAGTAGTATGGGGGACAGGAGTGGTCCACCCCTCCACTTT.

The J gene is TRBJ1-3, the V gene TRBV7-8; D gene ambiguous. The CDR3 contains 14 residues. V was cut by 3 bases and J by 4 bases, with 10 bases left in between. Looked up from germline, CDR1 is SGHVS and CDR2 is FQNEAQ. The CDR3 DNA sequence: TGTGCCAGCAGCTTCCGGGGAGGAGGAAACACCATATATTTT. Residues: CASSFRGGGNTIYF.

The chain carries TRBV14 and TRBJ1-2; no definite D call. Deletions cut 3 bases from V and 2 bases from J, with 7 bases between. This CDR3 has 13 amino acids. Germline CDR1 is SGHDN and CDR2 is FVKESK. CDR3 region: CASSHAENYGYTF. The DNA for the CDR3 is TGTGCCAGCAGCCATGCAGAAAACTATGGCTACACCTTC.

The chain joins TRBV2 to TRBJ1-5; TRBD1 aligns across 8 bases. The ends lost 6 bases at V and 0 bases at J; junction bases unmatched: 7. This CDR3 contains 16 residues. The germline V gene has CDR1 SNHLY and CDR2 FYNNEI. CDR3 amino acids: CASRDRVGSSNQPQHF. In DNA form, the CDR3 reads TGTGCCAGCAGGGACAGGGTGGGAAGTAGCAATCAGCCCCAGCATTTT.

V usage is TRBV27 and J usage is TRBJ2-2; D perhaps matches TRBD1 (5 bases). Germline assignment: CDR1 MNHEY and CDR2 SMNVEV (reference sequence). This CDR3 contains 13 residues. V lost 3 bases to trimming and J lost 5 bases, with 7 bases between them. CDR3 in DNA: TGTGCCAGCAGTTTCGCAGGGACCGGGGAGCTGTTTTTT. Translated, it gives CASSFAGTGELFF.

This chain uses TRBV10-3 with TRBJ2-7; maybe TRBD2 (6 bases). Germline V gene lookup returns CDR1 ENHRY and CDR2 SYGVKD. Deletions cut 0 bases from V and 2 bases from J, with 11 bases between. The CDR3 covers 15 residues. The CDR3 coding sequence is TGTGCCATCAGTGAGTCCCTAGCGAACACCTACGAGCAGTACTTC. Translating it yields CAISESLANTYEQYF.

The chain is built from TRBV19 and TRBJ2-5; perhaps TRBD1 as D (6 bases). The CDR3 totals 15 residues. Germline V gives CDR1 LNHDA, CDR2 SQIVND (reference sequence). Trimming took off 7 bases at V and 5 bases at J, with 20 bases between the two ends. CDR3 in DNA: TGTGCCAGTACCAACAGGGCTAGCCCCTGGGAGACCCAGTACTTC. Translation gives CASTNRASPWETQYF. The whole variable domain, filled in from reference TRBV19 and TRBJ2-5, reads DGGITQSPKYLFRKEGQNVTLSCEQNLNHDAMYWYRQDPGQGLRLIYYSQIVNDFQKGDIAEGYSVSREKKESFPLTVTSAQKNPTAFYLCASTNRASPWETQYFGPGTRLLVL.

The chain employs TRBV2 and TRBJ2-3; 8 nucleotides align to TRBD2. The CDR3 spans 15 residues. V trimming: 9 bases; J trimming: 3 bases; junction bases outside the gene matches: 11. CDR1 is SNHLY, CDR2 FYNNEI, per germline. The CDR3 spells CARRGTGGPTDTQYF. The CDR3 nucleotides are TGTGCCAGGCGGGGGACGGGAGGGCCTACAGATACGCAGTATTTT.

The chain combines TRBV3-1 (or the pseudogene TRBV3-2) with TRBJ2-3, with D unresolved. Per germline, CDR1 LGHDT and CDR2 YNNKEL (reference sequence). CDR3 length: 14 residues. V lost 2 bases to trimming and J lost 8 bases, with 14 bases between them. The CDR3 sequence: CASSQFEPRGTQYF. The DNA for the CDR3 is TGTGCCAGCAGCCAATTCGAACCACGCGGTACGCAGTATTTT.

The genes are TRBV5-5 and TRBJ1-4; D perhaps matches TRBD1 (5 bases). Germline CDR1 SGHKS, CDR2 YYEKEE (reference sequence). V gave up 2 bases and J gave up 8 bases, with 16 bases separating them. CDR3 length: 15 amino acids. The CDR3 reads CASSLIGARGEKLFF. CDR3 DNA sequence: TGTGCCAGCAGCTTAATCGGGGCGCGAGGAGAAAAACTGTTTTTT.

This clone was found once. The rearrangement uses TRBV24-1 and TRBJ2-1; no definite D call. V was trimmed by 0 bases and J by 0 bases, leaving 11 bases between them. Germline V gene data show CDR1 as KGHDR and CDR2 as SFDVKD. The CDR3 has 17 amino acids. For the CDR3, the DNA is TGTGCCACCAGTGATTTGTCTGGAGCAAGCTCCTACAATGAGCAGTTCTTC. Its translation is CATSDLSGASSYNEQFF.

This clone was detected a few times. The rearrangement links TRBV14 to TRBJ1-1; D is undetermined. V shed 1 base and J shed 6 bases, with 9 bases lying between them. This CDR3 comprises 13 residues. Germline loops: CDR1 SGHDN, CDR2 FVKESK. The CDR3 reads CASSQVRESEAFF. The CDR3, as DNA: TGTGCCAGCAGCCAAGTGCGGGAATCTGAAGCTTTCTTT.

The table lists this clone with a count of one. The rearrangement uses TRBV28 and TRBJ2-5, with D hard to call. From germline, CDR1 is MDHEN and CDR2 SYDVKM. The CDR3 is 13 amino acids. Trimming removed 3 bases at V and 5 bases at J, with 10 bases between. The CDR3 DNA reads as TGTGCCAGCAGTTTTCATACTCCCGAGACCCAGTACTTC. This codes for CASSFHTPETQYF.

This clone has a single count. This chain joins TRBV7-9 and TRBJ2-3, with TRBD2 as a possible D gene (6 bases). Trimming removed 5 bases from V and 8 bases from J, with 23 bases in between. The CDR3 loop spans 16 amino acids. The germline V gene has CDR1 SEHNR and CDR2 FQNEAQ (reference sequence). The CDR3 DNA reads TGTGCCAGCAGCGCCGATGGCAGCGCAACGGGAGCTACGCAGTATTTT. Protein product: CASSADGSATGATQYF. The variable domain in full, with the rest retrieved from reference TRBV7-9 and TRBJ2-3, is DTGVSQNPRHKITKRGQNVTFRCDPISEHNRLYWYRQTLGQGPEFLTYFQNEAQLEKSRLLSDRFSAERPKGSFSTLEIQRTEQGDSAMYLCASSADGSATGATQYFGPGTRLTVL.

This clone was seen more than once but under ten times. This rearrangement joins TRBV6-4 to TRBJ2-2, with TRBD2 matching 11 bases. The CDR3 has 14 amino acids. Trimming cost V 5 bases and J 4 bases; bases outside gene matches: 0. Germline V gene data show CDR1 as MRHNA and CDR2 as SNTAGT. The CDR3 region has the DNA TGTGCCAGCAGTACTAGCGGGAGCACCGGGGAGCTGTTTTTT. This gives the protein CASSTSGSTGELFF.

The rearrangement uses TRBV9 and TRBJ2-2; TRBD2 might be the D (5 bases). The CDR3 runs 17 residues. Germline V lookup: CDR1 SGDLS, CDR2 YYNGEE. V was pared by 0 bases and J by 0 bases, with 12 bases between. The CDR3 sequence: CASSVAISGSNTGELFF. The CDR3 nucleotides are TGTGCCAGCAGCGTAGCTATATCGGGATCGAACACCGGGGAGCTGTTTTTT.

J is TRBJ2-7 and V is TRBV27, with 7 bases identical to TRBD1. The CDR3 length is 16 residues. Germline V CDR1 and CDR2: MNHEY, SMNVEV (reference sequence). The V gene end was trimmed by 0 bases and the J gene end by 5 bases; junction bases not matched to a gene: 10. The CDR3: CASSLSITGVSNEQYF. CDR3 bases: TGTGCCAGCAGTTTATCGATCACAGGGGTAAGCAACGAGCAGTACTTC.

The chain uses TRBV27 and TRBJ1-1; D ambiguous. V lost 3 bases and J lost 1, with 6 bases in between. In germline, CDR1 is MNHEY, CDR2 SMNVEV (reference sequence). The CDR3 spans 13 residues. CDR3 nucleotides: TGTGCCAGCAGTTTTGCACCGAACACTGAAGCTTTCTTT. As protein: CASSFAPNTEAFF.

The V and J genes are TRBV19 and TRBJ1-2; 8 bases line up with TRBD1. Unmatched junction bases numbered 1, after V lost 4 bases and J lost 3 bases. This CDR3 is built from 13 residues. The germline CDR1 and CDR2 sequences are LNHDA and SQIVND (reference sequence). The CDR3 loop reads CASSRGQDYGYTF. For the CDR3, the DNA is TGTGCCAGTAGTAGGGGACAGGACTATGGCTACACCTTC.

This chain links TRBV7-2 with TRBJ2-3; D remains unclear. CDR3 size: 14 residues. Trimming stripped 5 bases from V and 8 bases from J, with 17 bases between. From germline, CDR1 is SGHTA and CDR2 FQGNSA. The CDR3 DNA follows: TGTGCCAGCAGCCAAAATCGGGTCTTGACTACGCAGTATTTT. It yields the protein CASSQNRVLTTQYF.